This T cell receptor beta chain was retrieved from a study of molecular identifiers for immune sequencing clone quantification (dated by TCRdb to 2016 to 2019). Regarding the complete study: For a replicate experiment, the RNA from either approximately 20,000 or 100,000 naive CD8 T cells was divided into five aliquots, and four of those aliquots went on to sequencing. This methods study benchmarked molecular-identifier clustering-based TCR repertoire sequencing (MIDCIRS) and TCR RNA copy counting, using CD8 T cells to do so. Broad study findings and their caveats: Naive libraries contained spiked-in Jurkat TCR RNA (around ten copies' worth), which is not part of the donor repertoire. Clones above 20 RNA copies held over 99% of molecules in CMV-specific effector cells but under 1% in naive cells. Modeling estimated around 3.2 recovered TCR RNA copies per cell, compared with about ten by digital PCR, which implies roughly 27% capture efficiency. Spiked-in Jurkat TCR RNA equivalent to a single cell was reported to be detectable even among over 800,000 naive CD8 T cells. Without barcode sub-clustering, chimeric consensus sequences inflated TCR diversity; chimeras reached as high as 47%. Highly expanded clone sizes could be underestimated because identical TCR molecules may share a barcode.

Library construction relied on PCR. The sequencing machine was a NextSeq 500. Preparation of bulk TCR libraries followed a previously described approach, with the TCR primers listed in Table S5. Purification of total RNA was performed with the Qiagen AllPrep DNA/RNA kit. Before analysis, reads from multiple sequencing runs of one library were combined. As for the authors' bioinformatics: Reads were retained only if an exact TCR constant sequence was present, and the retained reads were trimmed to 150 nt and grouped according to their 12-nt molecular barcodes. Reads within each barcode group were sub-clustered using a 15% Levenshtein threshold, and quality-weighted consensus sequences were constructed for each RNA molecule. Non-functional sequences were removed, as were lower-count sequences one edit away from another. Based on fitting two negative binomial distributions, any barcode sub-cluster with under 20% of the maximum read count was discarded. TCRdb reran the public reads through fastp at Q25 and MiXCR, keeping productive beta chains. Rows are combined by CDR3 protein, so each entry shows the most common genes and DNA. TCRdb's processing, not the authors' own work, is the source of the V and J calls. Across this sample there are some 94,000 distinct CDR3 sequences, with 25% seen only once. The ten biggest clones cover about 0.8% of the sample.

The CDR3 has 13 amino acids, counting the end cysteine and phenylalanine. Only the CDR3 portion is preserved as DNA: 39 bases, with reading frame beginning at the first base. CDR1 and CDR2, looked up from the germline V gene, are KGHDR and SFDVKD. V sheds 7 bases and J sheds 3 bases, leaving 11 bases between their ends. This clonotype was observed a handful of times. Its target antigen remains unknown. The record has no base qualities; no much larger clone is one base away. Libraries of naive CD8 T cells were built from anywhere between about 17,000 and 1,000,000 sorted cells, with 10%, 30% or 50% of the purified RNA used. On a BD FACSAria II, naive CD8 T cells were FACS-sorted as CD8+CD4-CCR7+CD45RA+ and collected into RLT Plus buffer. To test detection sensitivity, Jurkat RNA equivalent to roughly nine TCR copies was spiked into samples of roughly 20,000-1,100,000 naive CD8 T cells. Enrichment of CD8 T cells was performed with RosetteSep CD8+ T Cell Enrichment Cocktail and Ficoll-Paque, after which ACK red cell lysis was carried out.

Recombination linked TRBV24-1 to TRBJ1-1, and the D gene may be TRBD1, 6 bases matching. This receptor was taken from a human donor in good health. Some libraries in this study had Jurkat cell RNA spiked in. The sequenced sample consisted of naive CD8+ T cells from blood, with Jurkat cell RNA spiked in. The intended sense of this specimen's cell subset or site label: FACS-sorted CD8+CD4-CCR7+CD45RA+ naive T cells. The CDR3 reads as follows: CATRGHLDTEAFF. The bases are TGTGCCACCAGGGGACACCTGGACACTGAAGCTTTCTTT.